This T cell receptor beta chain was found in a study of T cell repertoires in aging, cancer and after chemotherapy. Study-level findings and limits: Age-matched healthy donors had significantly more diverse, less clonal blood TCR repertoires than untreated cancer patients.

TRB rearrangements spanning V, D and J were amplified using mixed TRB-A/B primers. Each CDR3 protein is one row after TCRdb ran MiXCR on the multiplex PCR reads. Of roughly 9,300 distinct CDR3 sequences listed, about 40% are singletons. Amplification of TCR beta used genomic DNA extracted from peripheral blood. Worth noting for this clonotype: The antigen is unknown.

The CDR3 consists of 14 residues. J gave up 7 bases and V 7 bases, and 12 bases lay outside the gene matches. Germline V lookup: CDR1 LNHDA, CDR2 SQIVND (reference sequence). Material for sequencing was blood. The receptor was isolated from a human donor in good health. The V call is TRBV19, the J call TRBJ2-5; TRBD1 matches at 7 bases. The CDR3 nucleotides are TGTGCCAGTACAACAGGTGGGACAGTCGGGACCCAGTACTTC. Protein: CASTTGGTVGTQYF.